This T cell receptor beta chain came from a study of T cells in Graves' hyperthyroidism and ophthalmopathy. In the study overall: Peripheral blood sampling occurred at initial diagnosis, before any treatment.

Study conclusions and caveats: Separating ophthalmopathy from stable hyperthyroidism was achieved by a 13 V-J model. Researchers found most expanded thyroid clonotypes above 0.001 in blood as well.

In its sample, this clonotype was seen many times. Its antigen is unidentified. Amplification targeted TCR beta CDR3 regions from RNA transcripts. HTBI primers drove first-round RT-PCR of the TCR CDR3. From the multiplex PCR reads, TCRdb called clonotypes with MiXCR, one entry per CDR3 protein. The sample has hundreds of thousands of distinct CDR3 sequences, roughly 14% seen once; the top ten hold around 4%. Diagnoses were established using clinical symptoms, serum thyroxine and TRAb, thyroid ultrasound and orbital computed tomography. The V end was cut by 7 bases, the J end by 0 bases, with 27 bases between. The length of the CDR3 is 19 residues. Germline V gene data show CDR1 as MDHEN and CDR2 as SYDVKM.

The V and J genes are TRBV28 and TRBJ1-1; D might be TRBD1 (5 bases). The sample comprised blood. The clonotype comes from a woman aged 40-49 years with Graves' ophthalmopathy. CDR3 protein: CASTVLGVEWRRMNTEAFF. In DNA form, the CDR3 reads TGTGCCAGCACCGTTTTGGGGGTTGAGTGGAGAAGAATGAACACTGAAGCTTTCTTT.